A selection of T cell receptor beta chains follows, all from one sample in a study of identical twins. A single record per CDR3 protein comes from TCRdb applying MiXCR to the 5' RACE reads. The sample holds under 500,000 distinct CDR3 sequences; 14% are singletons and the top ten take more than 0.8%. These same records also appear under a second study, on yellow fever vaccine responses in identical twins.

The sequenced sample was CD4+ T cells sorted from blood. Source of these receptors: a young woman in good health. CDR3s include the opening cysteine and the closing phenylalanine or tryptophan. A D gene is named only where the DNA matches it firmly. Not all rows give a size; the values are once, few, many and, for expanded clones, a class.

J gene: TRBJ2-7
CDR3 length: 15
V gene: TRBV5-6
clone size: .
D gene: .
CDR3 DNA: TGTGCCAGCAGCCCCGAAGGTAGGCCTACCTACGAGCAGTACTTC
CDR3 protein: CASSPEGRPTYEQYF

J gene: TRBJ2-1
CDR3 length: 17
V gene: TRBV4-1
clone size: few
D gene: TRBD2
CDR3 DNA: TGCGCCAGCAGCCAGGGCCTAGCGGGAGGGTCCTACAATGAGCAGTTCTTC
CDR3 protein: CASSQGLAGGSYNEQFF

J gene: TRBJ2-6
CDR3 length: 17
V gene: TRBV6-1
clone size: .
D gene: .
CDR3 DNA: TGTGCCAGCACTCGCTCTACAGCTTACTCTGGGGCCAACGTCCTGACTTTC
CDR3 protein: CASTRSTAYSGANVLTF

J gene: TRBJ2-4
CDR3 length: 12
V gene: TRBV19
clone size: .
D gene: .
CDR3 DNA: TGTGCCAGTAGTATGGGTCAGAACATTCAGTACTTC
CDR3 protein: CASSMGQNIQYF

J gene: TRBJ2-2
CDR3 length: 14
V gene: TRBV5-1
clone size: many
D gene: .
CDR3 DNA: TGCGCCAGCAGCTTGTACCGGGGGACCGGGGAGCTGTTTTTT
CDR3 protein: CASSLYRGTGELFF

J gene: TRBJ2-1
CDR3 length: 15
V gene: TRBV6-6
clone size: many
D gene: TRBD1
CDR3 DNA: TGTGCCAGCAGCCCCAAGGGACAGGGAGGCCATGAGCAGTTCTTC
CDR3 protein: CASSPKGQGGHEQFF

J gene: TRBJ1-4
CDR3 length: 15
V gene: TRBV7-2
clone size: .
D gene: .
CDR3 DNA: TGTGCCAGCAGCTTAGCAGGGGGGGCTCGAGAAAAACTGTTTTTT
CDR3 protein: CASSLAGGAREKLFF

J gene: TRBJ2-1
CDR3 length: 17
V gene: TRBV5-6
clone size: .
D gene: TRBD2
CDR3 DNA: TGTGCCAGCAGCACCCTCGTGAGACTAGCGGGAATCTATGAGCAGTTCTTC
CDR3 protein: CASSTLVRLAGIYEQFF

J gene: TRBJ2-7
CDR3 length: 13
V gene: TRBV3-1
clone size: few
D gene: .
CDR3 DNA: TGTGCCAGCAGGCCGTCAGGGTCCTACGAGCAGTACTTC
CDR3 protein: CASRPSGSYEQYF

J gene: TRBJ2-4
CDR3 length: 13
V gene: TRBV12-3/TRBV12-4
clone size: .
D gene: .
CDR3 DNA: TGTGCCAGCAGTCGGGCTGTGGAAAACATTCAGTACTTC
CDR3 protein: CASSRAVENIQYF

J gene: TRBJ2-7
CDR3 length: 16
V gene: TRBV27
clone size: many
D gene: TRBD1
CDR3 DNA: TGTGCCAGCAGTTTAAAAACCGGGACAGGGGGCGGCGAGCAGTACTTC
CDR3 protein: CASSLKTGTGGGEQYF

J gene: TRBJ2-4
CDR3 length: 16
V gene: TRBV25-1
clone size: few
D gene: .
CDR3 DNA: TGTGCCAGCAGTGAACCCGCCCTTGGGGGCCGGAACATTCAGTACTTC
CDR3 protein: CASSEPALGGRNIQYF

J gene: TRBJ1-2
CDR3 length: 14
V gene: TRBV6-4
clone size: .
D gene: TRBD1
CDR3 DNA: TGTGCCAGCAGAATGACGGGACAGGGCTATGGCTACACCTTC
CDR3 protein: CASRMTGQGYGYTF

J gene: TRBJ1-3
CDR3 length: 16
V gene: TRBV5-1
clone size: many
D gene: .
CDR3 DNA: TGCGCCAGCAGCGAAGATAGGGGTTTCTCTGGAAACACCATATATTTT
CDR3 protein: CASSEDRGFSGNTIYF

J gene: TRBJ2-3
CDR3 length: 13
V gene: TRBV20-1
clone size: few
D gene: .
CDR3 DNA: TGCAGCCCACCTTTCGGTAGCACAGATACGCAGTATTTT
CDR3 protein: CSPPFGSTDTQYF

J gene: TRBJ1-1
CDR3 length: 15
V gene: TRBV20-1
clone size: few
D gene: TRBD1
CDR3 DNA: TGCAGTGCCAGAGGGGACAGGGCTTGGAACACTGAAGCTTTCTTT
CDR3 protein: CSARGDRAWNTEAFF

J gene: TRBJ1-1
CDR3 length: 16
V gene: TRBV20-1
clone size: .
D gene: .
CDR3 DNA: TGCAGTGCTAGAGCCTATTCCGGGTGGGGAAGCACTGAAGCTTTCTTT
CDR3 protein: CSARAYSGWGSTEAFF

J gene: TRBJ2-5
CDR3 length: 14
V gene: TRBV3-1
clone size: few
D gene: TRBD1
CDR3 DNA: TGTGCCAGCAGCGCCCGACAGGGGAGAGAGACCCAGTACTTC
CDR3 protein: CASSARQGRETQYF

J gene: TRBJ2-5
CDR3 length: 13
V gene: TRBV29-1
clone size: many
D gene: .
CDR3 DNA: TGCAGCGTTGGTCTTAGCTTCGCGGAGACCCAGTACTTC
CDR3 protein: CSVGLSFAETQYF

J gene: TRBJ2-2
CDR3 length: 15
V gene: TRBV6-2/TRBV6-3
clone size: .
D gene: TRBD2
CDR3 DNA: TGTGCCAGCAGTTACGGCGGGAGTGGCACCGGGGAGCTGTTTTTT
CDR3 protein: CASSYGGSGTGELFF

J gene: TRBJ2-7
CDR3 length: 14
V gene: TRBV21-1
clone size: .
D gene: .
CDR3 DNA: TGTGCCAGCAGCAAAGCTAGCGGGGGCCACGAGCAGTACTTC
CDR3 protein: CASSKASGGHEQYF

J gene: TRBJ2-2
CDR3 length: 15
V gene: TRBV3-1
clone size: .
D gene: TRBD1
CDR3 DNA: TGTGCCAGCAGGCCTACGACAGGGGGCACCGGGGAGCTGTTTTTT
CDR3 protein: CASRPTTGGTGELFF

J gene: TRBJ2-5
CDR3 length: 15
V gene: TRBV15
clone size: few
D gene: .
CDR3 DNA: TGTGCCACCAGCAGAGATTTGGGTCTTATGGAGACCCAGTACTTC
CDR3 protein: CATSRDLGLMETQYF

J gene: TRBJ2-1
CDR3 length: 15
V gene: TRBV20-1
clone size: few
D gene: .
CDR3 DNA: TGCAGTGCTAGAGATACTGCAGGAGGTTACAATGAGCAGTTCTTC
CDR3 protein: CSARDTAGGYNEQFF

J gene: TRBJ1-1
CDR3 length: 18
V gene: TRBV3-1
clone size: .
D gene: TRBD1
CDR3 DNA: TGTGCCAGCAGCCAAAGGGCGGGACAGACTCAAATGAACACTGAAGCTTTCTTT
CDR3 protein: CASSQRAGQTQMNTEAFF

J gene: TRBJ2-1
CDR3 length: 19
V gene: TRBV11-1
clone size: .
D gene: .
CDR3 DNA: TGTGCCAGCAGCTTAATAAGCTCTTCCCTATTCTCCTCCTACAATGAGCAGTTCTTC
CDR3 protein: CASSLISSSLFSSYNEQFF

J gene: TRBJ2-1
CDR3 length: 15
V gene: TRBV5-1
clone size: .
D gene: .
CDR3 DNA: TGCGCCAGCAGCTTGTTAGGGACACCATACAATGAGCAGTTCTTC
CDR3 protein: CASSLLGTPYNEQFF

J gene: TRBJ1-2
CDR3 length: 15
V gene: TRBV25-1
clone size: few
D gene: .
CDR3 DNA: TGTGCCAGCAGTGAATGGGGCAACAGGCCCACCGGCTACACCTTC
CDR3 protein: CASSEWGNRPTGYTF

J gene: TRBJ1-6
CDR3 length: 14
V gene: TRBV27
clone size: few
D gene: .
CDR3 DNA: TGTGCCAGCAGATCCGGGACACCGGGTTCACCCCTCCACTTT
CDR3 protein: CASRSGTPGSPLHF

J gene: TRBJ2-5
CDR3 length: 16
V gene: TRBV4-1
clone size: .
D gene: .
CDR3 DNA: TGCGCCAGCAGCCTCAACCCCCGGCCCTCAAGTGAGACCCAGTACTTC
CDR3 protein: CASSLNPRPSSETQYF

J gene: TRBJ2-7
CDR3 length: 15
V gene: TRBV7-2
clone size: few
D gene: .
CDR3 DNA: TGTGCCAGCAGCTTAGAGATGAGAGGGTCCTACGAGCAGTACTTC
CDR3 protein: CASSLEMRGSYEQYF

J gene: TRBJ2-1
CDR3 length: 13
V gene: TRBV7-3
clone size: .
D gene: .
CDR3 DNA: TGTGCCAGCAGCCCATCGGCCTACAATGAGCAGTTCTTC
CDR3 protein: CASSPSAYNEQFF

J gene: TRBJ1-2
CDR3 length: 14
V gene: TRBV12-3/TRBV12-4
clone size: few
D gene: .
CDR3 DNA: TGTGCCAGCAGTTTATGGCAGACCCCTTATGGCTACACCTTC
CDR3 protein: CASSLWQTPYGYTF

J gene: TRBJ2-3
CDR3 length: 17
V gene: TRBV20-1
clone size: .
D gene: TRBD2
CDR3 DNA: TGCAGTGCTAGGGATCTCCGGGGTAGCGGGATCACAGATACGCAGTATTTT
CDR3 protein: CSARDLRGSGITDTQYF

J gene: TRBJ2-5
CDR3 length: 14
V gene: TRBV20-1
clone size: few
D gene: TRBD1
CDR3 DNA: TGCAGTGCTCCTCGGACAGGGGGGAAAGAGACCCAGTACTTC
CDR3 protein: CSAPRTGGKETQYF

J gene: TRBJ1-1
CDR3 length: 15
V gene: TRBV4-1
clone size: .
D gene: TRBD1
CDR3 DNA: TGCGCCAGCAGCCAATCGAGACAGGGGAGGACTGAAGGTTTCTTT
CDR3 protein: CASSQSRQGRTEGFF

J gene: TRBJ2-7
CDR3 length: 15
V gene: TRBV5-1
clone size: .
D gene: TRBD1
CDR3 DNA: TGCGCCAGCAGCTCGACCGACAGGGGGTCATACGAGCAGTACTTC
CDR3 protein: CASSSTDRGSYEQYF

J gene: TRBJ2-5
CDR3 length: 11
V gene: TRBV3-1
clone size: many
D gene: .
CDR3 DNA: TGTGCCAGCAGCCGAGAAGAGACCCAGTACTTC
CDR3 protein: CASSREETQYF

J gene: TRBJ2-2
CDR3 length: 15
V gene: TRBV18
clone size: .
D gene: .
CDR3 DNA: TGTGCCAGCTCACCACCCGCAGGGAACACCGGGGAGCTGTTTTTT
CDR3 protein: CASSPPAGNTGELFF

J gene: TRBJ1-1
CDR3 length: 13
V gene: TRBV15
clone size: few
D gene: .
CDR3 DNA: TGTGCCACCAGCAGACAGTTGGGCACTGAAGCTTTCTTT
CDR3 protein: CATSRQLGTEAFF

J gene: TRBJ2-1
CDR3 length: 12
V gene: TRBV5-1
clone size: few
D gene: .
CDR3 DNA: TGCGCCAGCAGCCTGGATACAGGGAAGGGTTTCTTC
CDR3 protein: CASSLDTGKGFF

J gene: TRBJ2-3
CDR3 length: 14
V gene: TRBV25-1
clone size: .
D gene: .
CDR3 DNA: TGTGCCAGCAGTGAGGGTAGCCCGACAGATACGCAGTATTTT
CDR3 protein: CASSEGSPTDTQYF

J gene: TRBJ2-3
CDR3 length: 15
V gene: TRBV7-2
clone size: .
D gene: .
CDR3 DNA: TGTGCCAGCAGCTTATTCCCCCAGCTCACAGATACGCAGTATTTT
CDR3 protein: CASSLFPQLTDTQYF

J gene: TRBJ1-2
CDR3 length: 13
V gene: TRBV29-1
clone size: many
D gene: .
CDR3 DNA: TGCAGCGTTCCGGTGGGAGCTAACTATGGCTACACCTTC
CDR3 protein: CSVPVGANYGYTF

J gene: TRBJ1-6
CDR3 length: 16
V gene: TRBV5-1
clone size: .
D gene: .
CDR3 DNA: TGCGCCAGCAGCTTGGGAGGGACGCAGTATAATTCACCCCTCCACTTT
CDR3 protein: CASSLGGTQYNSPLHF

J gene: TRBJ2-3
CDR3 length: 14
V gene: TRBV20-1
clone size: many
D gene: .
CDR3 DNA: TGCAGTGCTAGAGCCGGGTCCGGCACAGATACGCAGTATTTT
CDR3 protein: CSARAGSGTDTQYF

J gene: TRBJ2-7
CDR3 length: 15
V gene: TRBV6-5
clone size: few
D gene: .
CDR3 DNA: TGTGCCAGCAGTTCCAACGCCCTTGGACCCGGCGAGCAGTACTTC
CDR3 protein: CASSSNALGPGEQYF

J gene: TRBJ1-1
CDR3 length: 15
V gene: TRBV7-8
clone size: .
D gene: TRBD1
CDR3 DNA: TGTGCCAGCAGCTCACTTGGACAGGACACTGGTGAAGCTTTCTTT
CDR3 protein: CASSSLGQDTGEAFF

J gene: TRBJ2-1
CDR3 length: 11
V gene: TRBV14
clone size: .
D gene: .
CDR3 DNA: TGTGCCAGCAGCCGCTGGGGGGACCCGTTCTTC
CDR3 protein: CASSRWGDPFF

J gene: TRBJ2-7
CDR3 length: 13
V gene: TRBV7-8
clone size: many
D gene: .
CDR3 DNA: TGTGCCAGCAGCACACAAGGGCATTACGAGCAGTACTTC
CDR3 protein: CASSTQGHYEQYF